The 10 T cell receptor delta chains reported below all come from one sample, sequenced in a study of delta chains in infants with herpesvirus infections. TCR cDNA was made from PBMC RNA with gamma- and delta-chain-specific primers. TCRdb re-analyzed the RT-PCR reads via CATT. The sample lists a few hundred delta-chain clones, about 2.9% seen once, with about 31% in the top ten. Specimen: peripheral blood, collected at time point 1 of longitudinal follow-up. Source of these receptors: a human donor who was a Ugandan infant, either HIV-exposed or HIV-unexposed (not recorded which).

This clone is termed large. This chain joins TRDV1 and TRDJ1; 8 bases fit TRDD3. Unmatched junction bases numbered 12, after V lost 3 bases and J lost 0 bases. Germline V CDR1 and CDR2: TSWWSYY, QGS. This CDR3 region has 18 residues. CDR3 in amino acids: CALGECPSGGLHTDKLIF. The CDR3 DNA follows: TGTGCTCTTGGGGAGTGCCCATCTGGGGGACTCCACACCGATAAACTCATCTTT.

In regard to this clone: This likely came from a read error, as a far larger clone is one base away. The same CDR3 is also encoded by other DNA sequences in this sample. The CDR3 sequence is CAYRSLLRATNTGGPPSKLIF. For the CDR3, the DNA is TGTGCTTATAGGAGCCTTCTACGGGCTACGAACACTGGGGGACCACCCTCCAAACTCATCTTT. V usage is TRAV38-2/DV8 and J usage is TRDJ1; the match to TRDD3 covers 9 bases. Trimming removed 1 base from V and 8 bases from J; junction bases left unmatched: 27. CDR1 is TSESDYY and CDR2 is QEAYKQQN in the germline V gene. This CDR3 region has 21 residues.

Within the sample, this clone is medium-sized. The rearrangement links TRDV1 to TRDJ1, with D perhaps matching TRDD3 (5 bases). Deletions cut 1 base from V and 10 bases from J, with 16 bases between. The CDR3 runs to 14 residues. Germline CDR1 reads TSWWSYY; CDR2 reads QGS. The CDR3: CALGERKYWCRLIF. The CDR3 DNA reads as TGTGCTCTTGGGGAACGTAAGTACTGGTGTAGACTCATCTTT.

Note on this clone: Translating this DNA gives a protein that differs at residue 12 from the TCRdb one, which belongs to a much larger clone; a read error is likely, and the protein shown is this translation. The chain's CDR3 is CALGERFTELPHTDKLIF. The CDR3 DNA follows: TGTGCTCTTGGGGAAAGATTTACCGAACTCCCGCACACCGATAAACTCATCTTT. This chain uses TRDV1 with TRDJ1; D call uncertain. The V end lost 2 bases, the J end lost 0 bases, and 19 bases lay between the germline ends. This CDR3 has 18 amino acids. The germline CDR1 and CDR2 sequences are TSWWSYY and QGS.

This clone occurred a few times. For this DNA, TCRdb reports the protein of a much larger clone, which diverges at residue 8, most likely from a read error; the protein presented here is translated directly from the DNA. The genes are TRDV1 and TRDJ1; a weak D match, TRDD3 (5 bases). The germline CDR1 and CDR2 sequences are TSWWSYY and QGS. V was shortened by 4 bases and J by 0 bases, with 21 bases between the two germline ends. This CDR3 region has 18 residues. This CDR3 reads CALGGAVPGELDTDKLIF. The CDR3 DNA follows: TGTGCTCTTGGGGGGGCCGTGCCCGGGGAGTTGGACACCGATAAACTCATCTTT.

This clone was detected only a few times. This sequence is one base from a far larger clone and is likely a read error. The chain combines TRDV3 with TRDJ1; 13 bases align to TRDD3. V lost 3 bases, J lost 11 bases, and 21 bases stayed unmatched. Germline V lookup: CDR1 TVYSNPD, CDR2 GDNSRS (reference sequence). The CDR3 has 17 amino acids. The CDR3 here is CAFSPPLHWGIRIKLIF. The DNA of the CDR3 is TGTGCCTTCTCACCGCCCCTACACTGGGGGATACGGATCAAGCTCATCTTT. The entire variable domain, with the rest obtained from reference TRDV3 and TRDJ1, is as follows: CDKVTQSSPDQTVASGSEVVLLCTYDTVYSNPDLFWYRIRPDYSFQFVFYGDNSRSEGADFTQGRFSVKHILTQKAFHLVISPVRTEDSATYYCAFSPPLHWGIRIKLIFGKGTRVTVEP.

In its sample, this clone is large (0.1 to 1%). This chain joins TRDV3 and TRDJ1, with D perhaps matching TRDD3 (5 bases). CDR3 size: 20 residues. The germline V gene has CDR1 TVYSNPD and CDR2 GDNSRS (reference sequence). V lost 1 base and J 0 bases, leaving 30 bases between the germline ends. CDR3 region: CAFKSPHRPGARGDTDKLIF. The DNA for the CDR3 is TGTGCCTTTAAGTCCCCCCATCGTCCGGGGGCGAGAGGGGACACCGATAAACTCATCTTT.

In regard to this clone: This likely reflects a read error, since a far larger clone is one base away. The same CDR3 is also encoded by other DNA sequences in this sample. This chain joins TRDV3 and TRDJ1; 13 positions agree with TRDD3. This CDR3 comprises 17 residues. Germline CDR1 TVYSNPD, CDR2 GDNSRS (reference sequence). The junction had 21 bases not matched to a gene; V was cut back by 3 bases and J by 11 bases. CDR3 in amino acids: CAFSPPLHWGIRVKLIF. The CDR3 bases are TGTGCCTTCTCACCGCCCCTACACTGGGGGATACGGGTAAAGCTCATCTTT.

In its sample, this clone is hyperexpanded. The CDR3 reads CAVNRGILTAQLFF. CDR3 DNA sequence: TGTGCTGTGAACCGGGGGATACTAACAGCACAACTCTTCTTT. The V call is TRAV36/DV7, the J call TRDJ2; 9 bases align to TRDD3. Germline CDR1 VTNFRS, CDR2 LTSSGIE (reference sequence). The V and J ends lost 4 bases and 5 bases, in that order; junction bases with no gene match: 6. The CDR3 has 14 residues.

Note on this clone: The TCRdb protein comes from a much larger clone and disagrees with this DNA's translation at residue 11, likely due to a read error; the protein given here is derived from the DNA. The chain carries TRDV1 and TRDJ1; D not resolved. Trimming stripped 2 bases from V and 0 bases from J, with 19 bases between. This CDR3 is 18 amino acids long. CDR1 and CDR2 (germline): TSWWSYY, QGS. CDR3 bases: TGTGCTCTTGGGGAAAGATTTACCGAACTCCTGTACACCGATAAACTCATCTTT. This translates into CALGERFTELLYTDKLIF.